One sample yielded the 7 T cell receptor beta chains listed below, sequenced in a study of T cell responses to AZD1222 COVID-19 vaccine. TCRdb's table, derived via immunoSEQ multiplex PCR, lists solely in-frame clones and lacks some. Among some 180,000 clones listed, about 90% were seen once. The input for sequencing was peripheral blood, taken on day 0 of AZD1222 vaccination. Every receptor here comes from an adult in good health.

This chain joins TRBV14 and TRBJ1-4; D remains ambiguous. The V gene's germline CDR1 is SGHDN and CDR2 FVKESK. V was trimmed by 2 bases and J by 7 bases, leaving 14 bases between them. The CDR3 has 15 residues. The CDR3 is CASSQMGVGGEKLFF. CDR3 DNA sequence: TGTGCCAGCAGCCAAATGGGAGTAGGTGGTGAAAAACTGTTTTTT.

V is TRBV28 and J is TRBJ2-7; D not certain. Per germline, CDR1 MDHEN and CDR2 SYDVKM. The CDR3 extends over 14 amino acids. The ends were cut back, 1 base at V and 3 bases at J, with 10 bases in the middle. This chain's CDR3 is CASSLSGIDYEQYF. The CDR3 DNA reads as TGTGCCAGCAGTTTATCTGGGATTGACTACGAGCAGTACTTC.

This chain uses TRBV3-1 (or the pseudogene TRBV3-2) with TRBJ2-1; possible D gene TRBD2, 5 bases. Germline lookup yields CDR1 LGHDT and CDR2 YNNKEL (reference sequence). This CDR3 region has 14 residues. With 1 base removed from V and 9 bases from J, the gap between germline ends came to 13 bases. The CDR3, as DNA: TGTGCCAGCAGCCAAGGGTCGGGTCGGGGTGAGCAGTTCTTC. Translated, it gives CASSQGSGRGEQFF.

The genes are TRBV6-5 and TRBJ1-6; D is possibly TRBD1 (5 bases). The CDR3 covers 14 residues. The germline CDR1 and CDR2 sequences are MNHEY and SVGAGI. The V gene lost 8 bases and the J gene lost 0 bases, with 8 bases spanning the gap. The CDR3 region is CASQQASYNSPLHF. The CDR3 region has the DNA TGTGCCAGCCAACAGGCCTCCTATAATTCACCCCTCCACTTT.

This clone was seen more than once but under ten times. The chain uses TRBV11-1 and TRBJ2-3; D might be TRBD2 (5 bases). Trimming pared 5 bases from V and 0 bases from J, leaving 9 bases between. The CDR3 consists of 14 residues. Germline V gene sequence: CDR1 SGHAT, CDR2 FQDESV (reference sequence). The CDR3 DNA follows: TGTGCCAGCAGCCCGGGGATCAGCACAGATACGCAGTATTTT. This sequence encodes CASSPGISTDTQYF.

The V and J genes are TRBV6-5 and TRBJ1-4, with 9 nucleotides matching TRBD1. Germline CDR1 is MNHEY and CDR2 is SVGAGI. This CDR3 spans 16 amino acids. V was pared by 0 bases and J by 8 bases, with 7 bases of the junction left unmatched. This chain's CDR3 is CASSYSRGQGREKLFF. The CDR3 DNA is TGTGCCAGCAGTTACTCCCGGGGACAGGGTCGCGAAAAACTGTTTTTT.

The chain links TRBV5-1 to TRBJ2-1; TRBD2 aligns across 10 bases. V lost 2 bases, J lost 5 bases, and 4 bases stayed unmatched. Germline V gene lookup returns CDR1 SGHRS and CDR2 YFSETQ. This CDR3 comprises 15 residues. CDR3 in DNA: TGCGCCAGCAGCTTTCTAGCGGGAGCAAACAATGAGCAGTTCTTC. Protein product: CASSFLAGANNEQFF.